The 32 T cell receptor beta chains below all came from one sample that was sequenced in a study of shared T cell receptors in the human thymus. Assay: immunoSEQ multiplex PCR; the TCRdb copy retains only in-frame clones and omits some. The table shows hundreds of thousands of clones, with more than 70% occurring only once. These data also featured in a second study, about human thymus T cells.

The specimen was thymocytes. These receptors were collected from a boy in the first two years of life with a congenital heart defect.

This clone came up once. The chain is built from TRBV7-2 and TRBJ2-7, with 8 bases lining up with TRBD1. CDR1 is SGHTA, CDR2 FQGNSA, per germline. Germline trimming cut 3 bases from V and 6 bases from J; bases unmatched to any gene: 13. CDR3 length: 16 residues. CDR3 sequence: CASSFSPSQGACEQYF. The CDR3 region has the DNA TGTGCCAGCAGCTTTTCCCCCTCCCAGGGGGCATGCGAGCAGTACTTC.

The V gene is TRBV2, the J gene TRBJ2-7; TRBD1 agrees at 7 bases. V was pared by 5 bases and J by 0 bases, with 13 bases of the junction left unmatched. The CDR3 extends over 17 amino acids. Germline loops: CDR1 SNHLY, CDR2 FYNNEI. The CDR3 here is CASSNRDPRQGSYEQYF. CDR3 bases: TGTGCCAGCAGTAACCGGGACCCACGACAGGGCTCCTACGAGCAGTACTTC.

This clone has only one observation. The chain employs TRBV28 and TRBJ2-2; TRBD1 is a possible D gene (6 bases). Deletions cut 4 bases from V and 6 bases from J, with 18 bases between. This CDR3 contains 16 residues. From germline, CDR1 is MDHEN and CDR2 SYDVKM. CDR3 residues: CASSSPRRTDAGELFF. CDR3 nucleotides: TGTGCCAGCAGTTCCCCCCGGAGGACAGACGCCGGGGAGCTGTTTTTT.

The chain couples TRBV5-1 to TRBJ1-1, with D unresolved. V lost 5 bases and J 4 bases, leaving 12 bases between the germline ends. This CDR3 comprises 13 residues. Germline assignment: CDR1 SGHRS and CDR2 YFSETQ. The CDR3: CASSRVRGTEAFF. The CDR3 DNA sequence: TGCGCCAGCAGTCGGGTCCGAGGCACTGAAGCTTTCTTT.

The chain recombines TRBV14 with TRBJ1-1; no clear D gene. The CDR3 consists of 16 residues. Germline CDR1 SGHDN, CDR2 FVKESK. Deletions cut 2 bases from V and 3 bases from J, with 16 bases between. The CDR3: CASSQRVGGRDTEAFF. CDR3 nucleotide sequence: TGTGCCAGCAGCCAACGCGTAGGAGGGCGGGACACTGAAGCTTTCTTT.

The J gene is TRBJ2-1, the V gene TRBV4-3, with D possibly TRBD1 on 6 matching bases. V was shortened by 1 base and J by 7 bases, with 14 bases between the two germline ends. CDR1 and CDR2 from the germline V gene are LGHNA and YSLEER. This CDR3 is built from 15 residues. CDR3 bases: TGCGCCAGCAGCCAAGGACCCCTTGACAGGAATGAGCAGTTCTTC. The encoded protein is CASSQGPLDRNEQFF.

The chain links TRBV7-9 to TRBJ2-2; tentatively, D is TRBD1 (5 bases). The CDR3 runs to 13 residues. Trimming left V 8 bases short and J 4 bases short, with 11 bases between. From germline, CDR1 is SEHNR and CDR2 FQNEAQ (reference sequence). This chain's CDR3 is CASQRGFTGELFF. CDR3 nucleotide sequence: TGTGCCAGCCAAAGGGGTTTCACCGGGGAGCTGTTTTTT.

The chain carries TRBV7-9 and TRBJ1-2; D is ambiguous. This CDR3 spans 19 amino acids. Deletions cut 2 bases from V and 4 bases from J, with 26 bases between. Germline CDR1 is SEHNR and CDR2 is FQNEAQ (reference sequence). The CDR3 region is CASSLSLGLDGPPSYGYTF. CDR3 nucleotides: TGTGCCAGCAGCTTAAGCCTCGGACTCGACGGCCCGCCGTCCTATGGCTACACCTTC.

The CDR3 loop reads CASSEGGCGISPLHF. CDR3 coding DNA: TGTGCCAGCAGTGAAGGGGGGTGTGGAATTTCACCCCTCCACTTT. The chain uses TRBV25-1 and TRBJ1-6, with D possibly being TRBD1 (5 bases). The CDR3 consists of 15 residues. Per the germline V gene, CDR1 is MGHDK and CDR2 is SYGVNS. Deletions cut 2 bases from V and 9 bases from J, with 14 bases between.

This clone was observed a single time. This rearrangement joins TRBV4-1 to TRBJ1-2; possibly TRBD1 for D (5 bases). The V and J ends lost 0 bases and 0 bases respectively, with 20 bases between them. This CDR3 is built from 19 residues. From germline, CDR1 is MGHRA and CDR2 YSYEKL. CDR3: CASSQDTGLIHSPNYGYTF. CDR3 nucleotide sequence: TGCGCCAGCAGCCAAGATACGGGACTCATTCATTCCCCTAACTATGGCTACACCTTC.

Comments on this clone: The junction departs from the called germline gene at one end, perhaps through a read error. The gene calls are TRBV7-8 and TRBJ2-2, with D uncertain. Germline loops: CDR1 SGHVS, CDR2 FQNEAQ. The CDR3 consists of 17 residues. The CDR3 DNA sequence: TGTGCCAGCAGCTTAGCGCGCCAGAGGCAGACCACCAGGGAGCTGTTTTTT. Its protein is CASSLARQRQTTRELFF.

The V gene is TRBV11-2, the J gene TRBJ1-1, with D uncertain. The CDR3 is 11 residues long. Germline CDR1 reads SGHAT; CDR2 reads FQNNGV. V was cut by 5 bases and J by 11 bases, with 12 bases left in between. CDR3 amino acids: CASSQSRRAFF. CDR3 bases: TGTGCCAGCAGCCAGTCCCGGAGGGCTTTCTTT.

The V gene is TRBV7-2, the J gene TRBJ1-1; no firm D call. The V gene's germline CDR1 is SGHTA and CDR2 FQGNSA. The ends were cut back, 1 base at V and 2 bases at J, with 17 bases in the middle. The CDR3 sequence is 17 residues long. The CDR3 DNA sequence: TGTGCCAGCAGCTTAGTGGACGGTGTGGGGAGTAACACTGAAGCTTTCTTT. Protein sequence: CASSLVDGVGSNTEAFF.

The genes are TRBV13 and TRBJ2-3, with D unclear. V lost 6 bases and J 4 bases, leaving 11 bases between the germline ends. The CDR3 loop spans 13 amino acids. CDR1 and CDR2 from the germline V gene are PRHDT and FYEKMQ (reference sequence). The CDR3 sequence is CASRPEFPDTQYF. CDR3 in DNA: TGTGCCAGCAGACCTGAGTTCCCAGATACGCAGTATTTT.

The chain uses TRBV27 and TRBJ1-1; TRBD1 is a possible D gene (5 bases). In germline, CDR1 is MNHEY, CDR2 SMNVEV (reference sequence). Trimming removed 6 bases from V and 1 base from J, with 18 bases in between. This CDR3 comprises 16 residues. The CDR3 DNA follows: TGTGCCAGCAGAAAAGGGGTGGGCGGACCGAACACTGAAGCTTTCTTT. Translation gives CASRKGVGGPNTEAFF.

This rearrangement joins TRBV10-2 to TRBJ1-4, with 7 positions matching TRBD1. Per germline, CDR1 WSHSY and CDR2 SAAADI. V was clipped by 4 bases and J by 6 bases; unmatched bases: 5. This CDR3 has 14 residues. In nucleotides, the CDR3 is TGCGCCAGCAGTGCAGACAGGGCGGATGAAAAACTGTTTTTT. Translated: CASSADRADEKLFF.

The J gene is TRBJ1-1, the V gene TRBV28; 7 positions match TRBD1. Germline V lookup: CDR1 MDHEN, CDR2 SYDVKM. The CDR3 spans 15 residues. With 2 bases clipped from V and 0 bases from J, the junction kept 3 bases outside the gene matches. Written as DNA, the CDR3 is TGTGCCAGCAGTTTACTGACAGGGATGAACACTGAAGCTTTCTTT. Protein sequence: CASSLLTGMNTEAFF.

This clone came up a few times. The rearrangement links TRBV27 to TRBJ1-3, with D perhaps matching TRBD1 (5 bases). Germline lookup yields CDR1 MNHEY and CDR2 SMNVEV (reference sequence). Trimming removed 5 bases at V and 4 bases at J, with 18 bases between. The CDR3 has 16 amino acids. The CDR3 DNA is TGTGCCAGCAGTCCTGACAGCCGACCCGGAGGAAACACCATATATTTT. Protein product: CASSPDSRPGGNTIYF.

For the CDR3, the DNA is TGTGCCAGCAGAGGGACTAGTTATCTAGATACGCAGTATTTT. Amino acid sequence: CASRGTSYLDTQYF. This chain links TRBV25-1 with TRBJ2-3; 8 positions match TRBD2. V trimming: 6 bases; J trimming: 5 bases; junction bases outside the gene matches: 7. Germline V gene data show CDR1 as MGHDK and CDR2 as SYGVNS. CDR3 size: 14 residues.

The V call is TRBV28, the J call TRBJ1-2, with 7 bases fitting TRBD1. Unmatched junction bases numbered 7, after V lost 11 bases and J lost 7 bases. The CDR3 covers 11 residues. Germline loops: CDR1 MDHEN, CDR2 SYDVKM. DNA for the CDR3: TGTGCCGGCAAGGGGGCTGGTGGCTACACCTTC. Translation: CAGKGAGGYTF.

The chain employs TRBV9 and TRBJ2-5, with TRBD2 matching over 11 bases. The CDR3 is made up of 16 amino acids. Germline CDR1 is SGDLS and CDR2 is YYNGEE. With V trimmed by 0 bases and J by 3 bases, 4 bases remained unmatched. This chain's CDR3 is CASSVGTSGLEETQYF. The CDR3 DNA reads as TGTGCCAGCAGCGTAGGGACTAGCGGGCTAGAAGAGACCCAGTACTTC.

The J gene is TRBJ2-2, the V gene TRBV28; TRBD2 matches 9 bases. The V segment lost 5 bases and the J segment 6 bases; nucleotides outside the gene matches: 28. Germline assignment: CDR1 MDHEN and CDR2 SYDVKM. The CDR3 spans 22 residues. DNA for the CDR3: TGTGCCAGCAGTCCACGTCCCATAGCTCTTGCGGGGGGGCCGGGAGTTGCCGGGGAGCTGTTTTTT. Its translation: CASSPRPIALAGGPGVAGELFF.

The chain combines TRBV25-1 with TRBJ2-5; 16 bases agree with TRBD2. Near its end, the DNA agrees better with TRBJ2-7, so the J call may be wrong. CDR1 MGHDK and CDR2 SYGVNS come from the germline V gene. The CDR3 extends over 17 amino acids. The CDR3 here is CASSSGLAGGPPYEQYF. The CDR3 DNA reads as TGTGCCAGCAGTTCGGGACTAGCGGGAGGGCCCCCCTACGAGCAGTACTTC.

The chain recombines TRBV5-1 with TRBJ2-7; TRBD1 aligns across 8 bases. In germline, CDR1 is SGHRS, CDR2 YFSETQ. The J segment lost 0 bases and the V segment lost 8 bases, leaving 7 bases of the junction unmatched. This CDR3 has 14 residues. The CDR3 loop is CASRRTGSSYEQYF. The CDR3 nucleotides read TGCGCCAGTAGGAGGACAGGGAGCTCCTACGAGCAGTACTTC. Full variable domain (remainder filled in from reference TRBV5-1 and TRBJ2-7): KAGVTQTPRYLIKTRGQQVTLSCSPISGHRSVSWYQQTPGQGLQFLFEYFSETQRNKGNFPGRFSGRQFSNSRSEMNVSTLELGDSALYLCASRRTGSSYEQYFGPGTRLTVT.

The chain uses TRBV5-8 and TRBJ1-3; D gene uncertain. Deletions cut 1 base from V and 7 bases from J, with 6 bases between. This CDR3 contains 12 residues. Germline CDR1 reads SGHTS; CDR2 reads YDEGEE. This chain's CDR3 is CASSLLRNTIYF. CDR3 sequence (DNA): TGTGCCAGCAGCTTGCTCCGGAACACCATATATTTT. Together with reference TRBV5-8 and TRBJ1-3, the CDR3 gives the full variable domain: EAGVTQSPTHLIKTRGQQATLRCSPISGHTSVYWYQQALGLGLQFLLWYDEGEERNRGNFPPRFSGRQFPNYSSELNVNALELEDSALYLCASSLLRNTIYFGEGSWLTVV.

The gene calls are TRBV28 and TRBJ2-1, with 10 bases identical to TRBD2. Germline values: CDR1 MDHEN, CDR2 SYDVKM. V shed 6 bases and J 7 bases; nucleotides not matched to a gene: 9. CDR3 length: 15 residues. CDR3 sequence (DNA): TGTGCCAGCAGACCCTCTAGCGGGGGTCAGAATGAGCAGTTCTTC. Protein sequence: CASRPSSGGQNEQFF.

This rearrangement joins TRBV5-1 to TRBJ2-3, with TRBD2 matching 10 bases. Germline V gene sequence: CDR1 SGHRS, CDR2 YFSETQ. Trimming cost V 2 bases and J 5 bases; bases outside gene matches: 14. This CDR3 is 18 amino acids long. This CDR3 is CASSFSPPGLARGDTQYF. CDR3 bases: TGCGCCAGCAGCTTCTCCCCCCCGGGACTAGCGAGGGGAGATACGCAGTATTTT.

The V gene is TRBV2, the J gene TRBJ1-5; 8 nucleotides agree with TRBD1. The CDR3 has 14 residues. The ends lost 6 bases at V and 4 bases at J; junction bases unmatched: 5. CDR1 and CDR2 from the germline V gene are SNHLY and FYNNEI. CDR3 protein: CASRLDRENQPQHF. CDR3 DNA: TGTGCCAGCAGGCTGGACAGGGAAAATCAGCCCCAGCATTTT. Using reference TRBV2 and TRBJ1-5 for the parts outside the CDR3, the full variable domain is EPEVTQTPSHQVTQMGQEVILRCVPISNHLYFYWYRQILGQKVEFLVSFYNNEISEKSEIFDDQFSVERPDGSNFTLKIRSTKLEDSAMYFCASRLDRENQPQHFGDGTRLSIL.

CDR3 in DNA: TGTGCCAGCAGCCAAGGACAGGGTGTGGACATTCAGTACTTC. Its translation: CASSQGQGVDIQYF. The rearrangement joins TRBV5-4 to TRBJ2-4; 8 positions agree with TRBD1. This CDR3 is 14 amino acids long. Germline V gene sequence: CDR1 SGHNT, CDR2 YYREEE (reference sequence). Unmatched junction bases numbered 8, after V lost 4 bases and J lost 8 bases.

The rearrangement joins TRBV5-6 to TRBJ2-7; 9 positions agree with TRBD1. CDR1 and CDR2 (germline): SGHDT, YYEEEE. V was clipped by 1 base and J by 5 bases; unmatched bases: 7. The CDR3 is 15 amino acids. CDR3 nucleotide sequence: TGTGCCAGCAGCTTGTGGGACAGGGTATCCCACGAGCAGTACTTC. It encodes CASSLWDRVSHEQYF.

The V and J genes are TRBV7-9 and TRBJ2-2, with D possibly matching TRBD1 (6 bases). This CDR3 contains 18 residues. Trimming pared 5 bases from V and 4 bases from J, leaving 23 bases between. Germline V gene sequence: CDR1 SEHNR, CDR2 FQNEAQ (reference sequence). CDR3 nucleotide sequence: TGTGCCAGCAGCCCGAAAAACGCAACAGGGTTGTGCACCGGGGAGCTGTTTTTT. Its translation is CASSPKNATGLCTGELFF.

The chain uses TRBV14 and TRBJ2-2; 9 bases align to TRBD1. V gave up 2 bases and J gave up 5 bases; unmatched junction bases: 15. The CDR3 has 19 amino acids. The germline gives CDR1 SGHDN, CDR2 FVKESK. The CDR3 DNA reads as TGTGCCAGCAGCCAAATGTCTGGGACAGGGTTCGCCCGAACCGGGGAGCTGTTTTTT. Residues: CASSQMSGTGFARTGELFF.